This is a list of T cell receptor beta chains from one sample in a study of blood T cells in healthy people across ages. TCRdb reprocessed the 5' RACE reads via MiXCR and lists one record per CDR3 protein. The sample has roughly 2 million distinct CDR3 sequences, 49% seen once. Material: blood. These receptor sequences come from a woman in her thirties or forties in good health. The CDR3 runs from the conserved cysteine through the conserved F or W. The order of the fields is J gene, clone size, D gene, V gene, CDR3 protein, CDR3 DNA. A D gene is named only where the DNA matches it firmly. Clone size is given for some rows only: seen once, a few or many times, or a class if the clone is expanded.

J: TRBJ2-7; size: few; D: TRBD1; V: TRBV12-3/TRBV12-4; CDR3: CASSLGFPGQAVYEQYF; DNA: TGTGCCAGCAGTTTAGGCTTCCCAGGACAGGCGGTCTACGAGCAGTACTTC
J: TRBJ1-6; size: NA; D: NA; V: TRBV5-1; CDR3: CASSLETTNSPPHF; DNA: TGCGCCAGCAGCTTGGAGACGACTAATTCACCCCCCCACTTT
J: TRBJ2-1; size: NA; D: TRBD1; V: TRBV3-1; CDR3: CASSQVYRDRKNYNEQFF; DNA: TGTGCCAGCAGCCAAGTTTACCGGGACAGAAAAAATTACAATGAGCAGTTCTTC
J: TRBJ2-6; size: NA; D: NA; V: TRBV29-1; CDR3: CSVLVGSGANVLTF; DNA: TGCAGCGTTCTTGTAGGTTCTGGGGCCAACGTCCTGACTTTC
J: TRBJ1-2; size: NA; D: TRBD1; V: TRBV7-2; CDR3: CASSPRQGLYGYTF; DNA: TGTGCCAGCAGCCCAAGACAGGGCCTCTATGGCTACACCTTC
J: TRBJ1-1; size: NA; D: NA; V: TRBV20-1; CDR3: CSASGVLDTEAFF; DNA: TGCAGTGCTAGTGGGGTTTTGGACACTGAAGCTTTCTTT
J: TRBJ2-5; size: few; D: TRBD2; V: TRBV5-1; CDR3: CASSLRSAGGQETQYF; DNA: TGCGCCAGCAGCTTGAGGTCCGCGGGGGGCCAAGAGACCCAGTACTTC
J: TRBJ1-2; size: few; D: NA; V: TRBV6-2/TRBV6-3; CDR3: CASRRDARGYYGYTF; DNA: TGTGCCAGCAGACGGGACGCCCGGGGGTACTATGGCTACACCTTC
J: TRBJ2-5; size: NA; D: TRBD2; V: TRBV27; CDR3: CASSPQRGGRNEQYF; DNA: TGTGCCAGCAGTCCCCAGCGGGGGGGCCGGAATGAGCAGTACTTC
J: TRBJ1-1; size: many; D: NA; V: TRBV7-9; CDR3: CASSSHELQGMGTEAFF; DNA: TGTGCCAGCAGCTCCCATGAGTTACAGGGTATGGGCACTGAAGCTTTCTTT
J: TRBJ2-3; size: few; D: NA; V: TRBV13; CDR3: CASSYGGGRTDTQYF; DNA: TGTGCCAGCAGCTACGGCGGAGGGCGCACAGATACGCAGTATTTT
J: TRBJ2-7; size: NA; D: TRBD1; V: TRBV20-1; CDR3: CSARVRQGIYEQYF; DNA: TGCAGTGCTAGAGTCCGACAGGGAATATACGAGCAGTACTTC
J: TRBJ2-1; size: NA; D: TRBD2; V: TRBV7-9; CDR3: CASSLAVRLAGAYNEQFF; DNA: TGTGCCAGCAGCTTAGCCGTCCGACTAGCGGGGGCGTACAATGAGCAGTTCTTC
J: TRBJ2-5; size: NA; D: NA; V: TRBV7-2; CDR3: CASRARDATQYF; DNA: TGTGCCAGCAGGGCAAGGGACGCGACCCAGTACTTC